A selection of T cell receptor beta chains follows, all from one sample in a study of patients and donors after allogeneic stem cell transplantation. TCRdb used MiXCR to reprocess the RT-PCR reads, holding one entry per CDR3 protein. The sample gives 400,000 to 500,000 distinct CDR3 sequences, 16% of which show up once; just over 7% is in the top ten. The source material was blood, either unsorted or a sorted T cell fraction (not recorded which). These receptor sequences come from a human donor who was either an allogeneic HSCT recipient or a stem cell or donor lymphocyte infusion donor (not recorded which). It is not recorded whose cells these are; they may come from a transplant donor. Both conserved end residues are trimmed from each CDR3. D genes are given only for firm matches.

TRBJ1-1	TRBV5-1	.	ASSRGGVNTEAF
TRBJ2-5	TRBV29-1	.	SVVGVQETQY
TRBJ2-7	TRBV20-1	.	SARPPATALGEQY
TRBJ1-1	TRBV6-1	.	ASLGRKNTEAF
TRBJ1-2	TRBV12-3/TRBV12-4	.	ASSSQGLGGYT
TRBJ2-3	TRBV2	TRBD2	ASSESGTTDTQY
TRBJ1-2	TRBV5-1	TRBD1	ASILGDRAYGYT
TRBJ1-1	TRBV25-1	TRBD1	ASSDPVEGTGGLLCPSTEAF
TRBJ1-2	TRBV27	.	ASSLSGLVYNYGYT
TRBJ2-7	TRBV5-1	.	ASSPTDPAYEQY
TRBJ2-7	TRBV12-3/TRBV12-4	.	ASSPSGLGDHEQY
TRBJ2-7	TRBV6-2/TRBV6-3	.	ASSYPPRPREQY